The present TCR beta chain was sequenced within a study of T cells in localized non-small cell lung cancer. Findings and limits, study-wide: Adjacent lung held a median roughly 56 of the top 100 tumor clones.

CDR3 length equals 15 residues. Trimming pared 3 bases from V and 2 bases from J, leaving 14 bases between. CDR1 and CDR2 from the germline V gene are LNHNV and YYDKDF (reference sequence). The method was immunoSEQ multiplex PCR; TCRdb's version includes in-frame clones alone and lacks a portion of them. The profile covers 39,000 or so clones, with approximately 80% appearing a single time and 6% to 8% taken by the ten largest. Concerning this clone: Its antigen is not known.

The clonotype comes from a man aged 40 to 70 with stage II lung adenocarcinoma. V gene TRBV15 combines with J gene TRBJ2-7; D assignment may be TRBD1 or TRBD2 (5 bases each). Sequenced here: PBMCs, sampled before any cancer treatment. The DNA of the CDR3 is TGTGCCACCAGCAGGGGGACGGTGACCCCCTACGAGCAGTACTTC. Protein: CATSRGTVTPYEQYF.